This TCR beta chain is drawn from a study of blood T cell repertoires in COVID-19. Study-wide background: The origin of the acute and convalescent COVID-19 samples was the United States, Italy and Spain. T cells, B-cell-depleted T cells, or PBMCs provided the cDNA or gDNA that served as material.

V dropped 6 bases and J dropped 4 bases, with 13 bases sitting between them. Germline V gives CDR1 SNHLY, CDR2 FYNNEI. This CDR3 has 14 residues. Original analysis: Nucleated cell number was recorded as an estimate derived from reference gene primer amplification. Here immunoSEQ multiplex PCR was the method, and the copy in TCRdb shows in-frame clones only, minus some. Clonal size and the V and J genes are those of that table, whereas D and trimming came from the DNA. The sample yields 360,000 or so clones, roughly 90% seen once. J is TRBJ1-5 and V is TRBV2; D perhaps matches TRBD1 (6 bases). The source of this sequence is a young man with active or convalescent COVID-19. The sequencing input was peripheral blood. The CDR3 is CASSEQGNNQPQHF. The DNA of the CDR3 is TGTGCCAGCAGCGAACAGGGAAATAATCAGCCCCAGCATTTT. Full variable domain (rest looked up from reference TRBV2 and TRBJ1-5): EPEVTQTPSHQVTQMGQEVILRCVPISNHLYFYWYRQILGQKVEFLVSFYNNEISEKSEIFDDQFSVERPDGSNFTLKIRSTKLEDSAMYFCASSEQGNNQPQHFGDGTRLSIL.